These 25 T cell receptor beta chains were all obtained from the same sample, sequenced in a study of blood T cell repertoires in COVID-19. Assay used: immunoSEQ multiplex PCR; TCRdb lists only in-frame clones, some missing. The sample consists of around 140,000 clones, roughly 88% of them appearing once. The sample taken for sequencing was peripheral blood. These receptors were obtained from a man aged 65 to 79 with active COVID-19.

The DNA for the CDR3 is TGTGCCAGCAGTTTCCCGACTAGCGGGAGAACAGATACGCAGTATTTT. Translated: CASSFPTSGRTDTQYF. The chain joins TRBV6-6 to TRBJ2-3; 12 nucleotides align to TRBD2. Looked up from germline, CDR1 is MNHNY and CDR2 is SVGAGI (reference sequence). The ends lost 4 bases at V and 3 bases at J; junction bases unmatched: 5. The CDR3 length is 16 residues.

This clone was picked up one time. V and J are TRBV27 and TRBJ1-1, with D unclear. CDR1 MNHEY and CDR2 SMNVEV come from the germline V gene (reference sequence). Trimming removed 2 bases at V and 1 base at J, with 11 bases between. The CDR3 covers 15 residues. The chain's CDR3 is CASSLDPAANTEAFF. Here the CDR3 DNA reads TGTGCCAGCAGTTTAGATCCGGCGGCGAACACTGAAGCTTTCTTT.

The chain is built from TRBV9 and TRBJ1-2; D gene unclear. The V end lost 0 bases, the J end lost 5 bases, and 11 bases lay between the germline ends. Germline V CDR1 and CDR2: SGDLS, YYNGEE. This CDR3 is built from 14 residues. CDR3 in amino acids: CASSVGEARYGYTF. DNA of the CDR3: TGTGCCAGCAGCGTAGGCGAAGCCCGGTATGGCTACACCTTC.

Only a few counts were recorded for this clone. The rearrangement links TRBV5-1 to TRBJ2-7, with D possibly TRBD2 on 5 matching bases. Trimming left V 5 bases short and J 4 bases short, with 10 bases between. Germline V gene sequence: CDR1 SGHRS, CDR2 YFSETQ. This CDR3 has 12 amino acids. CDR3 protein: CASSSGTYEQYF. In DNA, the CDR3 is TGCGCCAGCAGTTCGGGAACATACGAGCAGTACTTC.

This clone was seen just once. The rearrangement joins TRBV6-5 to TRBJ2-7; TRBD2 might be the D (6 bases). CDR3 length: 14 amino acids. Germline CDR1 reads MNHEY; CDR2 reads SVGAGI. Deletions cut 8 bases from V and 0 bases from J, with 14 bases between. The CDR3 DNA follows: TGTGCCAGCTTGTCCGGGGGTACCTCCTACGAGCAGTACTTC. It is translated as CASLSGGTSYEQYF.

The genes are TRBV2 and TRBJ2-4; the match to TRBD1 covers 8 bases. Trimming cost V 6 bases and J 2 bases; bases outside gene matches: 6. Germline V gene data show CDR1 as SNHLY and CDR2 as FYNNEI. The CDR3 covers 15 residues. The CDR3 DNA follows: TGTGCCAGCAGGTCAGGGGGCGGGCCCAAAAACATTCAGTACTTC. Its translation is CASRSGGGPKNIQYF.

The chain has TRBV11-1 and TRBJ1-1, with a weak D call TRBD1 (6 bases). With 5 bases removed from V and 0 bases from J, the gap between germline ends came to 7 bases. CDR1 SGHAT and CDR2 FQDESV come from the germline V gene (reference sequence). The CDR3 has 13 residues. In DNA, the CDR3 is TGTGCCAGCAGCAGACAGGTGAACACTGAAGCTTTCTTT. Translation gives CASSRQVNTEAFF.

V is TRBV19 and J is TRBJ1-5; D possibly corresponds to TRBD1 (5 bases). In germline, CDR1 is LNHDA, CDR2 SQIVND (reference sequence). V was cut by 3 bases and J by 4 bases, with 10 bases left in between. The CDR3 spans 14 residues. The CDR3 DNA reads as TGTGCCAGTAGTATGACAGCCGGGAATCAGCCCCAGCATTTT. Translation gives CASSMTAGNQPQHF. The variable domain in full, with the rest retrieved from reference TRBV19 and TRBJ1-5, is DGGITQSPKYLFRKEGQNVTLSCEQNLNHDAMYWYRQDPGQGLRLIYYSQIVNDFQKGDIAEGYSVSREKKESFPLTVTSAQKNPTAFYLCASSMTAGNQPQHFGDGTRLSIL.

The chain employs TRBV7-9 and TRBJ2-3; 7 bases map to TRBD1. Germline CDR1 reads SEHNR; CDR2 reads FQNEAQ (reference sequence). This CDR3 is 14 amino acids long. V dropped 3 bases and J dropped 5; count of bases not matched to a gene: 5. The CDR3 sequence is CASSFTGAGDTQYF. The CDR3 bases are TGTGCCAGCAGCTTTACAGGGGCGGGAGATACGCAGTATTTT. Supplemented by reference TRBV7-9 and TRBJ2-3, the full variable domain reads DTGVSQNPRHKITKRGQNVTFRCDPISEHNRLYWYRQTLGQGPEFLTYFQNEAQLEKSRLLSDRFSAERPKGSFSTLEIQRTEQGDSAMYLCASSFTGAGDTQYFGPGTRLTVL.

This clone appeared once. V and J are TRBV27 and TRBJ2-1; 11 nucleotides line up with TRBD1. The junction had 23 bases not matched to a gene; V was cut back by 5 bases and J by 5 bases. The CDR3 consists of 21 residues. Germline assignment: CDR1 MNHEY and CDR2 SMNVEV (reference sequence). This CDR3 reads CASSTPEWTGGFLRQHNEQFF. CDR3 DNA: TGTGCCAGCAGTACACCTGAATGGACAGGGGGCTTCCTTAGGCAACACAATGAGCAGTTCTTC.

This clone was seen once. J is TRBJ2-1 and V is TRBV5-8; D is ambiguous. The CDR3 extends over 13 amino acids. Germline assignment: CDR1 SGHTS and CDR2 YDEGEE. Trimming took off 7 bases at V and 6 bases at J, with 14 bases between the two ends. CDR3 nucleotide sequence: TGTGCCAGCGTTATCGCGCCCGTCAATGAGCAGTTCTTC. This encodes CASVIAPVNEQFF. Variable domain in full (rest from reference TRBV5-8 and TRBJ2-1): EAGVTQSPTHLIKTRGQQATLRCSPISGHTSVYWYQQALGLGLQFLLWYDEGEERNRGNFPPRFSGRQFPNYSSELNVNALELEDSALYLCASVIAPVNEQFFGPGTRLTVL.

This clone occurred once. This rearrangement joins TRBV5-4 to TRBJ2-7, with D perhaps TRBD2 (6 bases). The V end was cut by 4 bases, the J end by 5 bases, with 13 bases between. Germline values: CDR1 SGHNT, CDR2 YYREEE (reference sequence). The CDR3 sequence is 13 residues long. The CDR3 protein is CASSDRRAHEQYF. The CDR3 DNA reads TGTGCCAGCAGCGACCGGAGGGCCCACGAGCAGTACTTC.

This sequence joins TRBV4-3 and TRBJ2-7, with D perhaps TRBD1 (5 bases). The CDR3 runs 16 residues. Trimming stripped 0 bases from V and 0 bases from J, with 12 bases between. Germline assignment: CDR1 LGHNA and CDR2 YSLEER. CDR3 sequence reads: CASSQDHRISSYEQYF. The CDR3 region has the DNA TGCGCCAGCAGCCAAGATCACAGGATTAGCTCCTACGAGCAGTACTTC.

The chain is built from TRBV25-1 and TRBJ1-2; 8 bases align to TRBD1. Per the germline V gene, CDR1 is MGHDK and CDR2 is SYGVNS. V shed 6 bases and J 4 bases; nucleotides not matched to a gene: 13. The CDR3 is made up of 16 amino acids. The CDR3 DNA follows: TGTGCCAGCAGCCCCGCAGGGGGCGAGGCTGTCTATGGCTACACCTTC. Residues: CASSPAGGEAVYGYTF.

The V and J genes are TRBV19 and TRBJ1-4; possibly TRBD1 for D (5 bases). Trimming pared 10 bases from V and 8 bases from J, leaving 11 bases between. This CDR3 is built from 11 residues. Germline V CDR1 and CDR2: LNHDA, SQIVND (reference sequence). CDR3 residues: CATQTEEKLFF. The CDR3 DNA reads TGTGCCACGCAGACAGAAGAAAAACTGTTTTTT.

The gene calls are TRBV27 and TRBJ2-1; 7 bases are a match to TRBD2. CDR3 size: 14 residues. V lost 5 bases, J lost 4 bases, and 5 bases stayed unmatched. From germline, CDR1 is MNHEY and CDR2 SMNVEV (reference sequence). The CDR3 loop reads CASSPPGLYNEQFF. CDR3 coding DNA: TGTGCCAGCAGTCCACCGGGACTATACAATGAGCAGTTCTTC.

This chain connects TRBV6-5 to TRBJ2-3; 9 bases match TRBD2. Trimming at V came to 6 bases and at J to 8 bases, leaving 9 bases not matched to a gene. Germline V CDR1 and CDR2: MNHEY, SVGAGI. The CDR3 totals 14 residues. The chain's CDR3 is CASRSASSGATQYF. The CDR3 nucleotides read TGTGCCAGCAGGTCCGCGTCTAGCGGGGCTACGCAGTATTTT.

The chain links TRBV5-1 to TRBJ1-1, with 9 bases that match TRBD1. The germline V gene has CDR1 SGHRS and CDR2 YFSETQ. The V segment lost 4 bases and the J segment 6 bases; nucleotides outside the gene matches: 7. The CDR3 spans 14 residues. The CDR3 reads CASSQTGGRAEAFF. The CDR3 DNA follows: TGCGCCAGCAGCCAAACAGGGGGCCGGGCTGAAGCTTTCTTT.

V gene TRBV29-1 combines with J gene TRBJ2-2; TRBD2 agrees at 11 bases. Germline V gene data show CDR1 as SQVTM and CDR2 as ANQGSEA. The CDR3 spans 15 residues. Trimming took 7 bases from V and 4 from J; bases not matched to a gene: 8. The CDR3 protein is CSGRLAGIGTGELFF. The CDR3 nucleotides read TGCAGCGGACGACTAGCGGGAATAGGCACCGGGGAGCTGTTTTTT.

The V call is TRBV5-4, the J call TRBJ1-1; 8 bases match TRBD1. The germline gives CDR1 SGHNT, CDR2 YYREEE (reference sequence). This CDR3 has 15 residues. V lost 4 bases to trimming and J lost 0 bases; unmatched junction nucleotides: 5. The CDR3 region is CASSTGQGLNTEAFF. The CDR3 nucleotides read TGTGCCAGCAGCACCGGACAGGGCCTGAACACTGAAGCTTTCTTT.

Regarding this clone: Other DNA sequences in this sample translate to the same CDR3. V gene TRBV28 combines with J gene TRBJ1-1; D is undetermined. In germline, CDR1 is MDHEN, CDR2 SYDVKM. V lost 3 bases and J 1 base, leaving 6 bases between the germline ends. This CDR3 is 13 amino acids long. The CDR3: CASSFRGNTEAFF. DNA for the CDR3: TGTGCCAGCAGTTTCCGGGGGAACACTGAAGCTTTCTTT.

The chain carries TRBV7-6 and TRBJ2-5; the D gene is possibly TRBD1 (5 bases). The germline gives CDR1 SGHVS, CDR2 FNYEAQ. V shed 5 bases and J shed 4 bases, with 11 bases lying between them. The CDR3 is 13 residues long. The CDR3 nucleotides are TGTGCCAGCAGCCTTCAGGGTGTAGAGACCCAGTACTTC. This sequence encodes CASSLQGVETQYF.

CDR3 nucleotides: TGTGCCAGCAGCTTAGAAGCGGTGGGCACTACTAACTATGGCTACACCTTC. Protein sequence: CASSLEAVGTTNYGYTF. The chain links TRBV11-2 to TRBJ1-2; no reliable D call. This CDR3 comprises 17 residues. The germline gives CDR1 SGHAT, CDR2 FQNNGV. V was shortened by 0 bases and J by 0 bases, with 14 bases between the two germline ends.

The chain has TRBV28 and TRBJ1-4; the D gene is possibly TRBD1 (6 bases). Per the germline V gene, CDR1 is MDHEN and CDR2 is SYDVKM. Trimming removed 11 bases from V and 4 bases from J, with 14 bases in between. This CDR3 has 13 residues. Here the CDR3 reads CAARGGLNEKLFF. The CDR3 coding sequence is TGTGCCGCGCGGGGGGGCCTTAATGAAAAACTGTTTTTT.

This clone was seen once. The chain employs TRBV5-4 and TRBJ2-7, with 9 bases aligning to TRBD2. The CDR3 is made up of 13 amino acids. CDR1 is SGHNT, CDR2 YYREEE, per germline (reference sequence). Trimming at V came to 2 bases and at J to 5 bases, leaving 2 bases not matched to a gene. CDR3 coding DNA: TGTGCCAGCAGCTTTGGCGGGAGGGACGAGCAGTACTTC. This encodes CASSFGGRDEQYF.